This T cell receptor beta chain came from a study of vaccination effects on CD4 cells after COVID-19. Study as a whole: Median timing of post-vaccine samples was 72 days after the second dose.

Of note for this clone: The antigen remains unidentified.

ViraFEST assay sequencing came after antigen-specific CD4+ T cells were expanded with viral peptide pools. The authors isolated CD4+ T cells after around nine days of culture. The participants, recipients of two vaccine doses, got either BNT162b2 or mRNA-1273. Half of the medium was exchanged for IL-2 medium on both days 3 and 7. The repertoire was sequenced with immunoSEQ multiplex PCR; TCRdb's copy has only in-frame clones and lacks some. The repertoire holds about 28,000 clones, with about 70% as singletons. The sequenced sample was CD4+ T cells from PBMCs cultured with HCoV-NL63 spike peptides, obtained after COVID-19 vaccination. This receptor was obtained from a human donor who received a COVID-19 vaccine.

The CDR3 sequence: CATSRDGYGELFF. CDR3 DNA sequence: TGTGCCACCAGCAGAGACGGATACGGGGAGCTGTTTTTT. The chain uses TRBV15 and TRBJ2-2; D gene uncertain. Germline V gene lookup returns CDR1 LNHNV and CDR2 YYDKDF (reference sequence). The V and J ends lost 0 bases and 7 bases respectively, with 6 bases between them. The CDR3 consists of 13 residues.